Listed below are T cell receptor beta chains from one sample, sequenced in a study of regulatory T cells in long-lasting Graves disease. TCRdb recomputed calls from the multiplex PCR reads with MiXCR, one row per CDR3 protein. The sample yields around 450,000 distinct CDR3 sequences, approximately 21% seen once. The sample in question was peripheral blood mononuclear cells (PBMCs), obtained when the disease was refractory, from a patient treated with antithyroid drugs. Every receptor here comes from a female donor with Graves disease. The CDR3 runs from the conserved cysteine through the conserved F or W. The D gene is left open where the match is weak. Some rows mark clone size as missing; the rest say once, few, many or name a class of expanded clone.

j_gene | d_gene | v_gene | len | abundance | CDR3nt | CDR3aa
TRBJ2-1 | TRBD1 | TRBV28 | 15 | few | TGTGCCAGCAGTTTAATAGGGACAGGGGGGAATGAGCAGTTCTTC | CASSLIGTGGNEQFF
TRBJ2-7 | TRBD1 | TRBV11-2 | 16 | many | TGTGCCAGCAGCTGGTTCGGGACAGGGGGTAAAGTCGAGCAGTACTTC | CASSWFGTGGKVEQYF
TRBJ1-2 | TRBD1 | TRBV7-9 | 16 | few | TGTGCCAGCAGCCTACACCCCGGGACAGGGGCTTATGGCTACACCTTC | CASSLHPGTGAYGYTF
TRBJ2-5 | NA | TRBV12-3/TRBV12-4 | 12 | many | TGTGCCAGCAGTGCCCTTCGAGAGACCCAGTACTTC | CASSALRETQYF
TRBJ2-2 | TRBD1 | TRBV5-1 | 16 | few | TGCGCCAGCAGCAAAGGGACAGGGGCGGACACCGGGGAGCTGTTTTTT | CASSKGTGADTGELFF
TRBJ1-4 | NA | TRBV12-3/TRBV12-4 | 14 | many | TGTGCCAGCAGCAGGGGTAGAGGGAATGAAAAACTGTTTTTT | CASSRGRGNEKLFF
TRBJ2-7 | NA | TRBV14 | 13 | NA | TGTGCCAGCAGCGAAGGCCTTGAATACGAGCAGTACTTC | CASSEGLEYEQYF
TRBJ2-7 | TRBD1 | TRBV5-1 | 14 | NA | TGCGCCAGCAAAGGACAGGGCGATAGCATCGAGCAGTACTTC | CASKGQGDSIEQYF
TRBJ2-2 | NA | TRBV9 | 15 | NA | TGTGCCAGCAGCGTAGAAGCGGCGAACACCGGGGAGCTGTTTTTT | CASSVEAANTGELFF
TRBJ2-7 | TRBD2 | TRBV10-3 | 15 | few | TGTGCCATCAGTGGGGGTAGCGGGCGCTCCTACGAGCAGTACTTC | CAISGGSGRSYEQYF
TRBJ2-7 | NA | TRBV29-1 | 13 | NA | TGCAGCGTTGCGGGGGGCTCTAACTACGAGCAGTACTTC | CSVAGGSNYEQYF
TRBJ2-7 | TRBD2 | TRBV5-1 | 15 | many | TGCGCCAGCAGCTGGGGACTACCGAATTCCTACGAGCAGTACTTC | CASSWGLPNSYEQYF
TRBJ2-7 | NA | TRBV6-2/TRBV6-3 | 18 | NA | TGTGCCAGCAGTTACTCTGTGGCTCGGGCAAAGAGCTCCTACGAGCAGTACTTC | CASSYSVARAKSSYEQYF
TRBJ1-2 | NA | TRBV5-1 | 15 | few | TGCGCCAGCAGCTTTACAGGGATCCCGCCCTATGGCTACACCTTC | CASSFTGIPPYGYTF
TRBJ2-3 | NA | TRBV12-3/TRBV12-4 | 12 | once | TGTGCCAGCAGAGGAGACACAGATACGCAGTATTTT | CASRGDTDTQYF
TRBJ1-1 | NA | TRBV6-5 | 15 | many | TGTGCCAGCAGTTACAGTCGGCACATGAACACTGAAGCTTTCTTT | CASSYSRHMNTEAFF
TRBJ2-7 | NA | TRBV28 | 15 | many | TGTGCCAGCAGTTTAGCCGGGGAAGGGGCATACGAGCAGTACTTC | CASSLAGEGAYEQYF
TRBJ1-1 | NA | TRBV11-3 | 14 | few | TGTGCCAGCAGCTTAGATGGGGAGGGGACGCAAGCTTTCTTT | CASSLDGEGTQAFF
TRBJ2-7 | TRBD2 | TRBV6-1 | 18 | NA | TGTGCCAGGGGTGCCGTTACTCATGGGGCGGGGGGACCCTACGAGCAGTACTTC | CARGAVTHGAGGPYEQYF
TRBJ2-7 | NA | TRBV10-3 | 15 | NA | TGTGCCATCAGTGAGGGGCAGGGGACGTTCTACGAGCAGTACTTC | CAISEGQGTFYEQYF
TRBJ2-7 | NA | TRBV7-9 | 13 | few | TGTGCCAGCAGCCGAGTAAGTTCCTACGAGCAGTACTTC | CASSRVSSYEQYF
TRBJ2-2 | NA | TRBV12-3/TRBV12-4 | 15 | many | TGTGCCAGCAGTTCGTCGGAGGGCACGACCGGGGAGCTGTTTTTT | CASSSSEGTTGELFF
TRBJ1-1 | TRBD1 | TRBV12-3/TRBV12-4 | 15 | many | TGTGCCAGCGGGGGGGGACAGTTGGGAAACACTGAAGCTTTCTTT | CASGGGQLGNTEAFF
TRBJ2-7 | TRBD1 | TRBV7-2 | 16 | NA | TGTGCCAGCAGCTCCTCCCCTGACAGGGCCTCCTACGAGCAGTACTTC | CASSSSPDRASYEQYF
TRBJ2-6 | TRBD1 | TRBV28 | 17 | few | TGTGCCAGCAGCCCCGGGACAGGGGACTCAGGGGCCAACGTCCTGACTTTC | CASSPGTGDSGANVLTF
TRBJ1-1 | TRBD1 | TRBV13 | 18 | few | TGTGCCAGCAGCTTAGATCAGGGGGCCAATATTCGGAACACTGAAGCTTTCTTT | CASSLDQGANIRNTEAFF
TRBJ2-7 | NA | TRBV3-1 | 14 | NA | TGTGCCAGCAGCCGGGGTGTCTCCACGGCCGAGCAGTACTTC | CASSRGVSTAEQYF
TRBJ1-1 | NA | TRBV28 | 17 | many | TGTGCCAGCAGTTTAAGGACTTACCGGAATGGGAACACTGAAGCTTTCTTT | CASSLRTYRNGNTEAFF
TRBJ1-5 | NA | TRBV12-3/TRBV12-4 | 13 | many | TGTGCCAGCAGTTCACAGCAGGATCAGCCCCAGCATTTT | CASSSQQDQPQHF
TRBJ1-4 | NA | TRBV7-2 | 14 | many | TGTGCCAGCAGCTTAGGACGGGGTAATGAAAAACTGTTTTTT | CASSLGRGNEKLFF
TRBJ1-1 | TRBD1 | TRBV9 | 14 | many | TGTGCCAGCAGCGTGGGACAGGGGGTAGCTGAAGCTTTCTTT | CASSVGQGVAEAFF
TRBJ2-3 | TRBD2 | TRBV12-3/TRBV12-4 | 17 | NA | TGTGCCAGCAGTAACACTAGCGGGGGGCCCTCGCTCGATACGCAGTATTTT | CASSNTSGGPSLDTQYF
TRBJ2-5 | NA | TRBV28 | 14 | many | TGTGCCAGCAGGAAGGGTCCAGGCGGGGAGACCCAGTACTTC | CASRKGPGGETQYF
TRBJ1-1 | NA | TRBV3-1 | 13 | NA | TGTGCCAGCAGCCAAGATGTGGGGGCTGAAGCTTTCTTT | CASSQDVGAEAFF
TRBJ1-1 | TRBD1 | TRBV29-1 | 14 | few | TGCAGCGTTGAGAGGACAGGAATGAACACTGAAGCTTTCTTT | CSVERTGMNTEAFF
TRBJ2-7 | NA | TRBV11-2 | 13 | many | TGTGCCAGCAGCTCGGGCCCGTCCTACGAGCAGTACTTC | CASSSGPSYEQYF
TRBJ2-1 | TRBD2 | TRBV20-1 | 14 | few | TGCAGTGCTAGGTTAGCGGGAGGACACAATGAGCAGTTCTTC | CSARLAGGHNEQFF
TRBJ1-3 | NA | TRBV3-1 | 15 | few | TGTGCCAGCAGGAAAACCATGACTAAAGGAAACACCATATATTTT | CASRKTMTKGNTIYF
TRBJ1-5 | NA | TRBV6-1 | 14 | NA | TGTGCCAGCAGTGAGAGAAGTCAGGCGGCGCCCCAGCATTTT | CASSERSQAAPQHF
TRBJ2-2 | TRBD1 | TRBV29-1 | 16 | NA | TGCAGCGTTCTTGCCGGGACAGACGCGAACACCGGGGAGCTGTTTTTT | CSVLAGTDANTGELFF
TRBJ2-4 | NA | TRBV7-9 | 15 | NA | TGTGCCAGCAGCTTAGGGGTGGGGACCAAAAACATTCAGTACTTC | CASSLGVGTKNIQYF
TRBJ1-5 | NA | TRBV28 | 10 | many | TGTGCCAGCCGACAGGTGGAGCAGCATTTT | CASRQVEQHF
TRBJ1-4 | NA | TRBV7-2 | 14 | many | TGTGCCAGCAGCTTAGATAGTGCTAATGAAAAACTGTTTTTT | CASSLDSANEKLFF
TRBJ1-1 | TRBD1 | TRBV20-1 | 13 | NA | TGCAGGGCCAGGGACAGGATGAACACTGAAGCTTTCTTT | CRARDRMNTEAFF
TRBJ1-2 | NA | TRBV12-3/TRBV12-4 | 13 | many | TGTGCCAGCCGGGGTGGGGACGTCTATGGCTACACCTTC | CASRGGDVYGYTF
TRBJ1-5 | NA | TRBV18 | 15 | NA | TGTGCCAGCTCACCACCGGGACTCGGCAATCAGCCCCAGCATTTT | CASSPPGLGNQPQHF
TRBJ2-7 | TRBD2 | TRBV19 | 16 | NA | TGTGCCAGTAGTCAGGGGACTAGCGGGGGAGACTACGAGCAGTACTTC | CASSQGTSGGDYEQYF
TRBJ2-2 | NA | TRBV20-1 | 15 | many | TGCAGTGCTAGAGAGCCCCACGCGGAGACCGGGGAGCTGTTTTTT | CSAREPHAETGELFF
TRBJ2-7 | NA | TRBV28 | 15 | many | TGTGCCAGCAGTGGGATTGGGGAACGAACCTACGAGCAGTACTTC | CASSGIGERTYEQYF
TRBJ1-6 | NA | TRBV7-2 | 16 | few | TGTGCCAGCAGCCCCTCGGGCAGCCTGATGAGGTCACCCCTCCACTTT | CASSPSGSLMRSPLHF
TRBJ1-2 | NA | TRBV29-1 | 15 | many | TGCAGCGCCCACACTGTCAGGGTCGGGGCCTATGGCTACACCTTC | CSAHTVRVGAYGYTF
TRBJ2-7 | TRBD2 | TRBV20-1 | 13 | NA | TGCAGTGCGAGAGCGGGAGGCTCCTACGAGCAGTACTTC | CSARAGGSYEQYF
TRBJ1-1 | NA | TRBV10-3 | 12 | few | TGTGCCATCAGTGATGAGGTCTCATCGGCTTTCTTT | CAISDEVSSAFF
TRBJ1-6 | TRBD1 | TRBV11-2 | 17 | NA | TGTGCCAGCAACTTTTTTACAGGGGGCAATAATAATTCACCCCTCCACTTT | CASNFFTGGNNNSPLHF
TRBJ2-5 | NA | TRBV13 | 13 | many | TGTGCCAGCAGCTTATACGTGGGGGAGACCCAGTACTTC | CASSLYVGETQYF
TRBJ1-4 | TRBD1 | TRBV19 | 15 | NA | TGTGCCAGTAGTATAGTTGGAGGGGGCGAAGAAAAACTGTTTTTT | CASSIVGGGEEKLFF
TRBJ2-7 | NA | TRBV7-2 | 12 | few | TGTGCCAGCAGCTCCAACCACCGCGAGCAGTACTTC | CASSSNHREQYF